This TCR beta chain was sequenced during a study of T cells in Graves' hyperthyroidism and ophthalmopathy. In the study overall: Peripheral blood sampling occurred at initial diagnosis, before any treatment. Study findings and constraints: Ophthalmopathy was identified by the model a median around 6.3 months ahead of onset.

Note on this clonotype: Its antigen is as yet unknown.

The PBMCs had their origin in approximately 10 ml of fresh peripheral blood. The CDR3 regions of TCR beta were amplified from RNA transcripts. The TCR CDR3 first-round RT-PCR relied on the HTBI primer set. TCRdb itself ran the multiplex PCR reads through MiXCR, one entry per CDR3 protein. This sample yields approximately 400,000 distinct CDR3 sequences, of which about 15% are seen a single time; around a third belongs to the top ten. Germline V gives CDR1 ENHRY, CDR2 SYGVKD. V trimming: 5 bases; J trimming: 0 bases; junction bases outside the gene matches: 9. There are 16 residues in the CDR3. Sequencing was carried out using blood. The clonotype comes from a woman in her twenties or thirties with Graves' hyperthyroidism. This chain links TRBV10-3 with TRBJ2-7; 8 bases are shared with TRBD1. The DNA of the CDR3 is TGTGCCATCAGTACCTCAGGGGGCCCGAGCTCCTACGAGCAGTACTTC. Translated, it gives CAISTSGGPSSYEQYF.